These 3 T cell receptor beta chains were sequenced from one sample in a study of regulatory T cells in long-lasting Graves disease. As for time point: newly diagnosed GD, antithyroid drugs for less than 3 months. Making the TCR library involved RNA that had been extracted from PBMCs. In building TCR beta libraries, iRepertoire HTBI primers were used together with Arm-PCR of CDR3 regions. TCRdb itself ran the multiplex PCR reads through MiXCR, one entry per CDR3 protein. In the table there are about 320,000 distinct CDR3 sequences, under 20% of which are singletons. This specimen consisted of peripheral blood mononuclear cells (PBMCs), obtained at new diagnosis, from a patient treated with antithyroid drugs. Source of these receptors: a female donor with Graves disease.

About this clonotype itself: This likely comes from a read error, as the CDR3 has no conserved phenylalanine or tryptophan at its end. The chain carries TRBV5-1 and TRBJ1-1; D gene ambiguous. From germline, CDR1 is SGHRS and CDR2 YFSETQ. The CDR3 consists of 15 residues. CDR3 protein: CTSSPEQSARTEAFS. As DNA, the CDR3 is TGCACCAGCAGCCCTGAACAAAGCGCACGGACTGAAGCTTTCTCT.

This clonotype was counted many times. The chain joins TRBV15 to TRBJ2-4; D uncertain. The CDR3 spans 13 residues. Trimming stripped 5 bases from V and 4 bases from J, with 9 bases between. Germline CDR1 is LNHNV and CDR2 is YYDKDF (reference sequence). Here the CDR3 DNA reads TGTGCCACCAGCCAGGAGCCTAAAAACATTCAGTACTTC. It yields the protein CATSQEPKNIQYF.

There are many counts of this clonotype. The rearrangement uses TRBV11-2 and TRBJ2-1; D is uncertain. V was trimmed by 0 bases and J by 10 bases, leaving 4 bases between them. The CDR3 extends over 11 amino acids. CDR1 is SGHAT, CDR2 FQNNGV, per germline. This CDR3 is CASSLEAEQFF. The CDR3 nucleotides read TGTGCCAGCAGCTTAGAGGCAGAGCAGTTCTTC.